A single count supports the clone carrying this TCR beta chain. The cohort comprised adults aged 18 to 89 years residing in around 25 US areas. Shortly before study entry, within 2 weeks, exposed participants had met a COVID-19 case. The protocol was immunoSEQ multiplex PCR, while the TCRdb copy is restricted to in-frame clones and leaves out a portion. The sample holds some 320,000 clones, 85% to 90% seen once. This sample is drawn from a study of blood T cell repertoires in COVID-19. Study information: PBMCs, B-cell-depleted T cells, or T cells provided the cDNA or gDNA that made up the material.

Sequences were obtained from PBMCs or T cells enriched from blood (not recorded which). The TCR was taken from a woman in her forties or fifties who had been exposed to COVID-19.

The CDR3 reads CASSLARAGGYTF. The CDR3 DNA reads as TGTGCCAGCAGCTTGGCTAGGGCGGGAGGCTACACCTTC. V gene TRBV5-5 combines with J gene TRBJ1-2; D remains ambiguous. Trimming shortened V by 0 bases and J by 8 bases, and 11 bases separated the two germline ends. This CDR3 contains 13 residues. The germline gives CDR1 SGHKS, CDR2 YYEKEE (reference sequence).